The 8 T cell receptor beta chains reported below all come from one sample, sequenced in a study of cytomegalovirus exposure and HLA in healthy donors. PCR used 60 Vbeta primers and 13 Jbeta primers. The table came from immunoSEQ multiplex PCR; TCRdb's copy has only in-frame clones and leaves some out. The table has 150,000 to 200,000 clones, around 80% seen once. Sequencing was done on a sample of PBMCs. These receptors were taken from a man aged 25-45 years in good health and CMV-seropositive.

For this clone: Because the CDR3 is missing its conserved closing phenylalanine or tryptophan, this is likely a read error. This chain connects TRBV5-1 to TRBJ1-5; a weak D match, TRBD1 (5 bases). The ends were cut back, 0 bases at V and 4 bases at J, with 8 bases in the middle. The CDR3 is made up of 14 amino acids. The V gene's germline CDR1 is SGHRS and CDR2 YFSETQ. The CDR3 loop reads CASSLAGLNQPQHL. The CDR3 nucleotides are TGCGCCAGCAGCTTGGCAGGGCTAAATCAGCCCCAGCATCTT.

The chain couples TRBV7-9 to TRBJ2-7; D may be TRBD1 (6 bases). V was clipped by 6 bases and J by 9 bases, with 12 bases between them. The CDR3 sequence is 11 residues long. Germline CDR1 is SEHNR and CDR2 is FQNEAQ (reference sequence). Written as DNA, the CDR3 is TGTGCCAGCAGTGAACAGGGCCCGCAGTACTTC. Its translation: CASSEQGPQYF.

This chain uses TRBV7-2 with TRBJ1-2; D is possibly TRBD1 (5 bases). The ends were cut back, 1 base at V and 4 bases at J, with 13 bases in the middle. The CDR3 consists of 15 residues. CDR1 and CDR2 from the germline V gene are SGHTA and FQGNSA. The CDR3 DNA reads TGTGCCAGCAGCTTAGGGATAGGGGAGGGCTATGGCTACACCTTC. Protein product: CASSLGIGEGYGYTF.

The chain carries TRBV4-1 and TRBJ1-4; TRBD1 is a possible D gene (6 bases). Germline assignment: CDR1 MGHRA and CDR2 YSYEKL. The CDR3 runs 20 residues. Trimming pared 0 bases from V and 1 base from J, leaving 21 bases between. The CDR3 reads CASSQEPSRRQVGTNEKLFF. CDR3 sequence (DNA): TGCGCCAGCAGCCAAGAGCCCTCCCGTCGACAGGTGGGAACTAATGAAAAACTGTTTTTT.

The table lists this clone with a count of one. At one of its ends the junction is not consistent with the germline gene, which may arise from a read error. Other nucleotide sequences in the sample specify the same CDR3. The CDR3 reads CASSTGLADETQYF. For the CDR3, the DNA is TGTGCCAGCAGCACGGGACTAGCTGACGAGACTCAGTACTTC. The rearrangement joins TRBV7-2 to TRBJ2-5, with 9 bases fitting TRBD2. The CDR3 consists of 14 residues. Germline V gene sequence: CDR1 SGHTA, CDR2 FQGNSA.

Here the CDR3 DNA reads TGTGCCAGCATCGCCAGACAGGGACATTACGAGCAGTACTTC. Its translation: CASIARQGHYEQYF. The chain is built from TRBV5-5 and TRBJ2-7; 7 nucleotides agree with TRBD1. Trimming removed 6 bases from V and 4 bases from J; junction bases left unmatched: 10. The germline V gene has CDR1 SGHKS and CDR2 YYEKEE (reference sequence). CDR3 length: 14 residues.

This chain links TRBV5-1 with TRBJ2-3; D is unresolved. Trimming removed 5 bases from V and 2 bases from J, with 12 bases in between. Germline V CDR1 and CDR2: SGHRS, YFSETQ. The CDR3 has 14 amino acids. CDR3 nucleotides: TGCGCCAGCAGTAGTGTTGCGTTCACAGATACGCAGTATTTT. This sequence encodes CASSSVAFTDTQYF.

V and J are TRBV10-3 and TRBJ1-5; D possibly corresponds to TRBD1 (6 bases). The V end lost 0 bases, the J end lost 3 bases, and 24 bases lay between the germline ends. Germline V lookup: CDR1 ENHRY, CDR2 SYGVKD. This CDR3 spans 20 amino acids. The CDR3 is CAISESGLENREKINQPQHF. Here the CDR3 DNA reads TGTGCCATCAGTGAGTCAGGGTTAGAGAACAGGGAGAAGATCAATCAGCCCCAGCATTTT.